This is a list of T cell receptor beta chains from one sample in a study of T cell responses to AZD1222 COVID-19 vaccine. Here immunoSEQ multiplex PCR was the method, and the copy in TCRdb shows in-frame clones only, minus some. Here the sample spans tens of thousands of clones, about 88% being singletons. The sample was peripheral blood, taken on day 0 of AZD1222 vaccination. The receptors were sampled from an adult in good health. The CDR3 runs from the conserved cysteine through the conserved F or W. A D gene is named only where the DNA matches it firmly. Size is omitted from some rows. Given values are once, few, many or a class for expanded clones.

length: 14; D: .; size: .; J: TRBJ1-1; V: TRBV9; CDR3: CASSSGILNTEAFF; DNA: TGTGCCAGCAGCTCCGGGATCCTGAACACTGAAGCTTTCTTT
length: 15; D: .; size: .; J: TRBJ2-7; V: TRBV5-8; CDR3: CASSLERASVYEQYF; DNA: TGTGCCAGCAGCTTGGAGAGGGCTAGCGTCTACGAGCAGTACTTC
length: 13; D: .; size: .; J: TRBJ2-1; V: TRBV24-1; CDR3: CATSGISGNEQFF; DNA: TGTGCCACCAGTGGGATCAGTGGGAATGAGCAGTTCTTC
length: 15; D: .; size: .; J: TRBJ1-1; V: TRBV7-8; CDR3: CASSLAAPLNTEAFF; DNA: TGTGCCAGCAGCTTAGCAGCACCCCTGAACACTGAAGCTTTCTTT
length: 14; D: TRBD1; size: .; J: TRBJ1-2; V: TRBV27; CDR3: CASSSYRGNYGYTF; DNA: TGTGCCAGCAGTTCCTACAGGGGGAACTATGGCTACACCTTC
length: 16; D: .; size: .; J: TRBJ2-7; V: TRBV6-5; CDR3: CASSYSLGGSSYEQYF; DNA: TGTGCCAGCAGTTACTCACTAGGGGGATCGTCCTACGAGCAGTACTTC
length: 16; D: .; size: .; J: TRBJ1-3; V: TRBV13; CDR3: CASSLGRVGESGTIYF; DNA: TGTGCCAGCAGCCTAGGACGGGTGGGAGAGTCAGGCACCATATATTTT
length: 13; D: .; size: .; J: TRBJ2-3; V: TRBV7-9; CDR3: CASSLLGTDTQYF; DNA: TGTGCCAGCAGCTTATTAGGGACAGATACGCAGTATTTT
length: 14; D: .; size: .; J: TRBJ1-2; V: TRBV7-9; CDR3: CASSPQARNYGYTF; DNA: TGTGCCAGCAGCCCACAGGCTAGGAACTATGGCTACACCTTC
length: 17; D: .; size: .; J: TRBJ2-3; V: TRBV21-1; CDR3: CASSPRGQTSLRDTQYF; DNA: TGTGCCAGCAGCCCCCGGGGCCAGACTAGTTTAAGGGATACGCAGTATTTT
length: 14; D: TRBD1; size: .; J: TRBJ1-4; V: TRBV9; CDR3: CASSVGQGDEKLFF; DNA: TGTGCCAGCAGCGTGGGACAGGGGGATGAAAAACTGTTTTTT
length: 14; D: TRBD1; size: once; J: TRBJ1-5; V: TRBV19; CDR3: CASSDRDSNQPQHF; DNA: TGTGCCAGTAGTGACAGGGATAGCAATCAGCCCCAGCATTTT
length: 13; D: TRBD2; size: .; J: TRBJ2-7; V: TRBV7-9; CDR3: CASTPAGVYEQYF; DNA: TGTGCCAGCACCCCTGCGGGGGTCTACGAGCAGTACTTC
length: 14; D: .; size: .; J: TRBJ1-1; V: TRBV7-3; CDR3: CASSFGGWGTEAFF; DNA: TGTGCCAGCAGCTTTGGCGGGTGGGGCACTGAAGCTTTCTTT
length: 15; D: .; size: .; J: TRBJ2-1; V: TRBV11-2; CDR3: CASSLDGGSYNEQFF; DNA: TGTGCCAGCAGCTTAGATGGGGGCTCCTACAATGAGCAGTTCTTC
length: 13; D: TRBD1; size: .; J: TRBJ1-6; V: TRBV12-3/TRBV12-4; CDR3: CASSQTGRSPLHF; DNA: TGTGCCAGCAGTCAGACAGGGCGGTCACCCCTCCACTTT
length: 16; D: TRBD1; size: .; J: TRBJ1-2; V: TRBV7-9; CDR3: CASSLITTGARYGYTF; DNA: TGTGCCAGCAGCTTGATTACGACAGGGGCCCGCTATGGCTACACCTTC
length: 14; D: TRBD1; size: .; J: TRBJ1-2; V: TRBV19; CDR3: CASSIPGTAAGYTF; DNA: TGTGCCAGTAGTATTCCCGGGACAGCCGCCGGCTACACCTTC
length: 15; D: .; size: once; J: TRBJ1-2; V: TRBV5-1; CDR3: CASSFYRTAGYGYTF; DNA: TGCGCCAGCAGCTTTTACAGGACTGCGGGCTATGGCTACACCTTC
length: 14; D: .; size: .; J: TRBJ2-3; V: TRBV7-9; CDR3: CASSRPPLTDTQYF; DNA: TGTGCCAGCAGCCGTCCACCGCTAACAGATACGCAGTATTTT
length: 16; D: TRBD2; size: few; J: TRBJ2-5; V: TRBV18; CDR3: CASSPLGLAGQETQYF; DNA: TGTGCCAGCTCACCTCTGGGACTAGCGGGGCAAGAGACCCAGTACTTC
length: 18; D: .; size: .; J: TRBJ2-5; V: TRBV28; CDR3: CASSFLSSFVMGKETQYF; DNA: TGTGCCAGCAGTTTTCTATCGTCTTTTGTTATGGGGAAAGAGACCCAGTACTTC
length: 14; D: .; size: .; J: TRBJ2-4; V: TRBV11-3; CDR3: CATPRSEGQNIQYF; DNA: TGTGCCACCCCTAGGTCCGAGGGACAAAACATTCAGTACTTC
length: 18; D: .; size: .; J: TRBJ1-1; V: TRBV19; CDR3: CASSINPEVQRMNTEAFF; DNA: TGTGCCAGTAGTATAAACCCTGAAGTACAGAGGATGAACACTGAAGCTTTCTTT
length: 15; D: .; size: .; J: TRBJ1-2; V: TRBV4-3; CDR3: CASSQATGTGYGYTF; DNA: TGCGCCAGCAGCCAAGCCACCGGGACCGGCTATGGCTACACCTTC
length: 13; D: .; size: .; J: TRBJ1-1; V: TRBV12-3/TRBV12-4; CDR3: CASSWDLNTEAFF; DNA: TGTGCCAGCAGTTGGGATTTGAACACTGAAGCTTTCTTT